These 13 T cell receptor beta chains were sequenced from one sample in a study of CD8 T cells in Susac syndrome. Random hexamers were used to reverse transcribe an amount of roughly 0.45 to 1 ug RNA. TCRdb fed the immunoSEQ multiplex PCR reads into MiXCR, producing one record per CDR3 protein. The table lists 170,000 or so distinct CDR3 sequences, just under 95% of them singletons. The sequencing sample was made of CD4+ T cells from PBMCs. The receptors derive from a human donor with Susac syndrome.

The J gene is TRBJ1-1, the V gene TRBV3-1; no clear D. Germline V gives CDR1 LGHDT, CDR2 YNNKEL (reference sequence). V was clipped by 3 bases and J by 2 bases, with 7 bases between them. CDR3 size: 13 residues. The DNA of the CDR3 is TGTGCCAGCAGCCATCCAGCCAACACTGAAGCTTTCTTT. Encoded protein: CASSHPANTEAFF.

V and J are TRBV20-1 and TRBJ2-7; no firm D call. The V gene's germline CDR1 is DFQATT and CDR2 SNEGSKA (reference sequence). V lost 3 bases to trimming and J lost 4 bases, with 7 bases between them. The CDR3 is 11 amino acids. The DNA for the CDR3 is TGCAGTGCTAGTATGGGATACGAGCAGTACTTC. This gives the protein CSASMGYEQYF.

The V gene is TRBV10-3, the J gene TRBJ2-7; D possibly uses TRBD1 or TRBD2 (5 bases each). Deletions cut 6 bases from V and 0 bases from J, with 18 bases between. The CDR3 has 16 amino acids. Germline lookup yields CDR1 ENHRY and CDR2 SYGVKD. This CDR3 is CAIRGVRMNDSYEQYF. The CDR3 bases are TGTGCCATCAGGGGGGTCCGAATGAACGACTCCTACGAGCAGTACTTC.

The V call is TRBV10-3, the J call TRBJ1-1; D remains ambiguous. From germline, CDR1 is ENHRY and CDR2 SYGVKD. Trimming cost V 3 bases and J 4 bases, with 6 bases left between them. The CDR3 consists of 12 residues. CDR3 in amino acids: CAISDVGTEAFF. The CDR3 DNA reads as TGTGCCATCAGTGACGTGGGCACTGAAGCTTTCTTT.

This chain joins TRBV12-5 and TRBJ2-1, with unresolved D. CDR3 length: 11 residues. Germline-derived CDR1 and CDR2 are LGHNT and FRNRAP. V was clipped by 7 bases and J by 13 bases, with 14 bases between them. The CDR3 coding sequence is TGTGCTAGTGCGACCGGAGAGTCACAGTTCTTC. This sequence encodes CASATGESQFF.

The chain employs TRBV7-2 and TRBJ1-1; tentative D call: TRBD1 (5 bases). The CDR3 covers 14 residues. Trimming stripped 6 bases from V and 0 bases from J, with 11 bases between. The germline V gene encodes CDR1 SGHTA and CDR2 FQGNSA. The CDR3 DNA is TGTGCCAGCAGTTTGGGGCAGCTGAACACTGAAGCTTTCTTT. It specifies CASSLGQLNTEAFF. Full variable domain (rest looked up from reference TRBV7-2 and TRBJ1-1): GAGVSQSPSNKVTEKGKDVELRCDPISGHTALYWYRQSLGQGLEFLIYFQGNSAPDKSGLPSDRFSAERTGGSVSTLTIQRTQQEDSAVYLCASSLGQLNTEAFFGQGTRLTVV.

The rearrangement joins TRBV25-1 to TRBJ2-7; tentatively, D is TRBD2 (5 bases). The CDR3 loop spans 14 amino acids. Per germline, CDR1 MGHDK and CDR2 SYGVNS. V gave up 2 bases and J gave up 0 bases, with 8 bases separating them. As DNA, the CDR3 is TGTGCCAGCAGTGAAGAGGGTTTCTCCTACGAGCAGTACTTC. It specifies CASSEEGFSYEQYF.

The chain combines TRBV5-1 with TRBJ1-4, with TRBD1 matching 7 bases. The CDR3 runs 14 residues. Trimming removed 4 bases from V and 6 bases from J; junction bases left unmatched: 6. The V gene's germline CDR1 is SGHRS and CDR2 YFSETQ. The CDR3 sequence: CASSLQGRDEKLFF. Here the CDR3 DNA reads TGCGCCAGCAGCCTACAGGGGCGGGATGAAAAACTGTTTTTT.

This chain joins TRBV12-3 or TRBV12-4 and TRBJ2-7, with 7 nucleotides matching TRBD1. The J segment lost 2 bases and the V segment lost 9 bases, leaving 10 bases of the junction unmatched. The CDR3 totals 14 residues. The CDR3 region is CASRLGGSAYEQYF. CDR3 nucleotides: TGTGCCAGTAGGCTAGGGGGCTCCGCCTACGAGCAGTACTTC.

The chain is built from TRBV28 and TRBJ2-7; D tentatively reads TRBD1 or TRBD2 (5 bases each). V was cut by 6 bases and J by 6 bases, with 9 bases left in between. The CDR3 length is 11 residues. Germline V gene sequence: CDR1 MDHEN, CDR2 SYDVKM. Here the CDR3 DNA reads TGTGCCAGCAGCGGGACGCTCGAGCAGTACTTC. It specifies CASSGTLEQYF.

CDR3 coding DNA: TGTGCCAGCAGCCCAATGGCGGATAATGAAAAACTGTTTTTT. This codes for CASSPMADNEKLFF. This chain joins TRBV3-1 and TRBJ1-4, with D unclear. Trimming cost V 4 bases and J 4 bases, with 10 bases left between them. The CDR3 runs 14 residues. The germline V gene encodes CDR1 LGHDT and CDR2 YNNKEL (reference sequence).

The rearrangement uses TRBV28 and TRBJ2-3; maybe TRBD2 (5 bases). In germline, CDR1 is MDHEN, CDR2 SYDVKM. CDR3 length: 12 amino acids. The V and J ends lost 5 bases and 11 bases respectively, with 14 bases between them. Here the CDR3 reads CASSEGVGKQYF. The CDR3 bases are TGTGCCAGCAGTGAGGGTGTAGGAAAGCAGTATTTT.

V and J are TRBV2 and TRBJ2-3, with D possibly being TRBD2 (5 bases). Looked up from germline, CDR1 is SNHLY and CDR2 is FYNNEI. The CDR3 length is 14 residues. The germline V and J ends were trimmed by 6 bases and 0 bases, with 10 bases remaining between them. CDR3 in amino acids: CASRGEFSTDTQYF. The CDR3 nucleotides are TGTGCCAGCAGGGGAGAGTTTAGCACAGATACGCAGTATTTT.